These T cell receptor beta chains were read from a single sample in a study of beta chain features in type 1 diabetes. Assay used: immunoSEQ multiplex PCR; TCRdb lists only in-frame clones, some missing. Altogether hundreds of thousands of clones are present, about an eighth being singletons, with the ten largest covering roughly 0.022%. The specimen was naive CD4+ T cells from blood. Receptor source: a man aged 18-30 years with type 1 diabetes. CDR3s include the opening cysteine and the closing phenylalanine or tryptophan. D genes are given only for firm matches. Not all rows give a size; the values are once, few, many and, for expanded clones, a class.

many,TRBV30,.,TRBJ2-1,TGTGCCTGGAGTGCCTTCAATGAGCAGTTCTTC,CAWSAFNEQFF
.,TRBV28,.,TRBJ1-2,TGTGCCAGCAACCAGAACTATGGCTACACCTTC,CASNQNYGYTF
.,TRBV15,TRBD2,TRBJ2-1,TGTGCCACCAGCAGAGATGGGCTAGCGGGGCACAATGAGCAGTTCTTC,CATSRDGLAGHNEQFF
few,TRBV18,.,TRBJ1-1,TGTGCCAGCTCACAAACCAGGGGTCTCCCTGAAGCTTTCTTT,CASSQTRGLPEAFF
few,TRBV5-1,.,TRBJ1-2,TGCGCCAGCAGCTTGGATAGCGCCTACTACACCTTC,CASSLDSAYYTF
few,TRBV13,.,TRBJ2-2,TGTGCCAGCAGCTTAGTCGGGGGCACCGGGGAGCTGTTTTTT,CASSLVGGTGELFF
few,TRBV5-6,TRBD1,TRBJ2-7,TGTGCCAGCAGCCCCGGGACAGGAGGAAGATACGAGCAGTACTTC,CASSPGTGGRYEQYF
few,TRBV7-9,.,TRBJ2-7,TGTGCCAGCAGCGAAACCTACGAGCAGTACTTC,CASSETYEQYF
.,TRBV28,.,TRBJ2-7,TGTGCCAGCATCAGGGACTTACCACCCGAGCAGTACTTC,CASIRDLPPEQYF
few,TRBV25-1,TRBD1,TRBJ2-3,TGTGCCAGCAGGAGGACAGGGGCAGAGGGAGATACGCAGTATTTT,CASRRTGAEGDTQYF
.,TRBV29-1,.,TRBJ1-4,TGCAGCGTTGAAGAAGCCCAGGGTGAAAAACTGTTTTTT,CSVEEAQGEKLFF
.,TRBV5-1,.,TRBJ1-2,TGCGCCAGCACGGAGGAGGGCTATGGCTACACCTTC,CASTEEGYGYTF
.,TRBV4-1,TRBD1,TRBJ1-1,TGCGCCAGCAGCCAAGAGACAGGGCCCACTGAAGCTTTCTTT,CASSQETGPTEAFF
few,TRBV6-1,.,TRBJ2-3,TGTGCCAGCAGAGACGGACATAGCACAGATACGCAGTATTTT,CASRDGHSTDTQYF
.,TRBV6-1,TRBD1,TRBJ1-5,TGTGCCAGCAGAGGACAGGGTGTTTGGAATCAGCCCCAGCATTTT,CASRGQGVWNQPQHF
few,TRBV6-5,.,TRBJ2-7,TGTGCCAGCAGTTACTCAGGGGACCCCTCAGGGGAGCAGTACTTC,CASSYSGDPSGEQYF
.,TRBV29-1,.,TRBJ2-1,TGCAGCGTGTCCGGGACCCCGACCAGGAATGAGCAGTTCTTC,CSVSGTPTRNEQFF
.,TRBV28,.,TRBJ2-5,TGTGCCAGCAGTCCAATGGAGGTCCGTTACCAAGAGACCCAGTACTTC,CASSPMEVRYQETQYF
.,TRBV30,.,TRBJ2-1,TGTGCCTGGAGCCCCCGGGGGACTTTCTACAATGAGCAGTTCTTC,CAWSPRGTFYNEQFF
.,TRBV15,.,TRBJ2-5,TGTGCCACCAGCAGGGTGGAGAAAGAGACCCAGTACTTC,CATSRVEKETQYF
.,TRBV2,TRBD1,TRBJ2-7,TGTGCCAGCAGTGAAGATCAGGGGGCGCGTGAGCAGTACTTC,CASSEDQGAREQYF
.,TRBV6-6,TRBD1,TRBJ1-4,TGTGCCAGCAGTAACAACAGGGGGCGGGATGAAAAACTGTTTTTT,CASSNNRGRDEKLFF
few,TRBV6-5,.,TRBJ2-7,TGTGCCAGCAGTACCCCGACAGGGACTTACGAGCAGTACTTC,CASSTPTGTYEQYF
few,TRBV28,.,TRBJ2-5,TGTGCCAGCCGGCGGGGAGGGGGGCAAGAGACCCAGTACTTC,CASRRGGGQETQYF
.,TRBV29-1,.,TRBJ1-5,TGCAGCGTTGATGAGGGTGGCAATCAGCCCCAGCATTTT,CSVDEGGNQPQHF
.,TRBV7-9,.,TRBJ2-7,TGTGCCAGCAGCCCTGGACCCGAGGGGCAGTACTTC,CASSPGPEGQYF
few,TRBV9,TRBD1,TRBJ1-3,TGTGCCAGCAGCCCCCGGAGCAGGGGGGATGGAAACACCATATATTTT,CASSPRSRGDGNTIYF
.,TRBV7-3,TRBD2,TRBJ2-3,TGTGCCAGCAGCTCCCCCCCAGCGGGGGGGGCTCCAGATACGCAGTATTTT,CASSSPPAGGAPDTQYF
.,TRBV18,.,TRBJ1-2,TGTGCCAGCTCACCAGACGGAGACTATGGCTACACCTTC,CASSPDGDYGYTF
few,TRBV7-8,.,TRBJ2-3,TGTGCCAGCAGCTTAGCGGCAGATACGCAGTATTTT,CASSLAADTQYF
few,TRBV29-1,.,TRBJ1-2,TGCAGCGCTTCCGACGGCTCTTCTAACTATGGCTACACCTTC,CSASDGSSNYGYTF
few,TRBV7-2,.,TRBJ1-2,TGTGCCAGCAGCCCTGTCCTTGGAGGTGGCTACACCTTC,CASSPVLGGGYTF
.,TRBV30,TRBD1,TRBJ1-2,TGTGCCTGGACCCGATCTACTTTTGGGACAGGGGGCAACTATGGCTACACCTTC,CAWTRSTFGTGGNYGYTF
.,TRBV10-3,.,TRBJ2-1,TGTGCCATCAGTGAGGGGGTCCTTTCCTACAATGAGCAGTTCTTC,CAISEGVLSYNEQFF
few,TRBV5-1,TRBD2,TRBJ2-5,TGCGCCAGCAGTCCGGGACTAGCGGGGGCCTTCCAAGAGACCCAGTACTTC,CASSPGLAGAFQETQYF
.,TRBV6-1,.,TRBJ2-1,TGTGCCAGCAACGAAGGGCAGTTATCTCCCAAGGAGCAGTTCTTC,CASNEGQLSPKEQFF
.,TRBV9,.,TRBJ1-6,TGTGCCAGCAGCCCCCAGTGGGGGGACTCTAATTCACCCCTCCACTTT,CASSPQWGDSNSPLHF
few,TRBV7-8,.,TRBJ2-2,TGTGCCAGCAGCTTAAACCCGGACCCGGACGGAGGCCGGGAGCTGTTTTTT,CASSLNPDPDGGRELFF
.,TRBV7-9,TRBD2,TRBJ2-1,TGTGCCAGCAGCTCTAGCGGGGGGCCCTACAATGAGCAGTTCTTC,CASSSSGGPYNEQFF
few,TRBV7-9,TRBD2,TRBJ2-7,TGTGCCAGCAGCAAGGGGACTAGCGGCGAGCAGTACTTC,CASSKGTSGEQYF
.,TRBV28,.,TRBJ2-5,TGTGCCAGCAGTTTGCCCCCCGGCGGGGCCCAAGAGACCCAGTACTTC,CASSLPPGGAQETQYF
few,TRBV18,.,TRBJ1-2,TGTGCCAGCTCAGCCGACAGGATGTATGGCTACACCTTC,CASSADRMYGYTF
few,TRBV6-1,.,TRBJ2-6,TGTGCCAGCAAAGGGGGTACAGGTGGGGCCAACGTCCTGACTTTC,CASKGGTGGANVLTF
.,TRBV5-1,.,TRBJ1-6,TGCGCCAGCAGCGCCGGGTTCCGTAGTTCACCCCTCCACTTT,CASSAGFRSSPLHF
.,TRBV7-9,.,TRBJ2-5,TGTGCCAGCAGTCCCGAAGTGGGAGAGACCCAGTACTTC,CASSPEVGETQYF
.,TRBV10-2,.,TRBJ1-1,TGCGCCAGCAGTGGGGTAGACGGCACTGAAGCTTTCTTT,CASSGVDGTEAFF
.,TRBV18,TRBD1,TRBJ1-1,TGTGCCAGCTCACCCCAACAGGGGCCGAACACTGAAGCTTTCTTT,CASSPQQGPNTEAFF
.,TRBV30,TRBD2,TRBJ2-3,TGTGCCTGGAGTGAGGGAACTAGCGGGGGACGAGATACGCAGTATTTT,CAWSEGTSGGRDTQYF
few,TRBV20-1,.,TRBJ1-2,TGCAGTGCTAGCGAGAGCTATGGCTACACCTTC,CSASESYGYTF
.,TRBV7-6,TRBD2,TRBJ2-7,TGTGCCAGCAGCCAAGGATTGAATAGCGGGGGTCCCCTGAGCTCCTACGAGCAGTACTTC,CASSQGLNSGGPLSSYEQYF
few,TRBV30,.,TRBJ2-2,TGTGCCTGGAGCAGGACCTTATTTAGAACCGGGGAGCTGTTTTTT,CAWSRTLFRTGELFF
few,TRBV7-9,.,TRBJ2-5,TGTGCCAGCAGCTCGGGTTGGACTGAGGCGGAGACCCAGTACTTC,CASSSGWTEAETQYF
few,TRBV7-9,TRBD1,TRBJ2-7,TGTGCCAGCAGCCCGGGACAGGGGAAGTACGAGCAGTACTTC,CASSPGQGKYEQYF
.,TRBV7-9,.,TRBJ1-3,TGTGCCAGCAGCTTCTTCGACACCATATATTTT,CASSFFDTIYF